This T cell receptor beta chain was documented in a study of early T cells in non-severe SARS-CoV-2 infection. Across the study: Investigators sequenced bulk RNA drawn from unsorted whole blood, and chains remained unpaired.

Overall study results and limits: Clonotype matching in VDJdb favored anti-spike CD8 responses and did not capture private and CD4 specificities.

The CDR3 totals 15 residues. The germline CDR1 and CDR2 sequences are DFQATT and SNEGSKA (reference sequence). Trimming at V came to 4 bases and at J to 6 bases, leaving 12 bases not matched to a gene. TCRdb used MiXCR to reprocess the 5' RACE reads, holding one entry per CDR3 protein. The sample contains about 72,000 distinct CDR3 sequences, around 9% of which appear only once. This clonotype was found many times. Its matching antigen is unknown. This TCR came from an adult who was a healthcare worker with PCR-confirmed SARS-CoV-2 infection or an uninfected control (not recorded which). Sequenced sample: whole blood. The chain has TRBV20-1 and TRBJ2-3; 8 positions match TRBD2. This CDR3 reads CSAMATGGTLDTQYF. For the CDR3, the DNA is TGCAGTGCTATGGCGACGGGAGGGACATTGGATACGCAGTATTTT.